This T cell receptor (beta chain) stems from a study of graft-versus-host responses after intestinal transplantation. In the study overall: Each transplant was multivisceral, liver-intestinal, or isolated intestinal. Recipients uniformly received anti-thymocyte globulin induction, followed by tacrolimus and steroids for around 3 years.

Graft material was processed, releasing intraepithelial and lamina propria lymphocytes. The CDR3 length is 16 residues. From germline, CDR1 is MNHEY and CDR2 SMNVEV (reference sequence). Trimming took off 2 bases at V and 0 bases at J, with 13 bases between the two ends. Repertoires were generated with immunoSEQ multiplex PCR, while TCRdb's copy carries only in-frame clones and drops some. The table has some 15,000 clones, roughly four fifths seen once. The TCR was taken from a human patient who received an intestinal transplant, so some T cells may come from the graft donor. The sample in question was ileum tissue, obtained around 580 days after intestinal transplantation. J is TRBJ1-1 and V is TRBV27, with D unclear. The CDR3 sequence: CASSLAPLGVNTEAFF. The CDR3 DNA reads TGTGCCAGCAGTTTAGCTCCTCTCGGAGTGAACACTGAAGCTTTCTTT.